The sequence of this T cell receptor (beta chain) was determined in a study of blood T cell repertoires in COVID-19. Whole-study context: PBMCs, B-cell-depleted T cells, or T cells were the source of the cDNA or gDNA that made up the material.

Original processing notes: Amplification of reference gene primers provided the estimated nucleated cell counts. Some clones are missing from TCRdb's copy, which holds only in-frame ones; the method was immunoSEQ multiplex PCR. Clonal size and the V and J genes are those of that table, whereas D and trimming came from the DNA. The sample lists 450,000 to 600,000 clones, about nine tenths occurring once. V was pared by 3 bases and J by 5 bases, with 12 bases of the junction left unmatched. Germline CDR1 and CDR2: KGHSH and LQKENI. The CDR3 covers 16 residues. This rearrangement joins TRBV18 to TRBJ2-5, with 7 bases that match TRBD2. Material: PBMCs or T cells enriched from blood (not recorded which). This clonotype was sampled from a woman in her late teens or twenties who had recovered from COVID-19. The CDR3 nucleotides are TGTGCCAGCTCACCTCTAGCGGACGGGGGTGGCGAGACCCAGTACTTC. The encoded protein is CASSPLADGGGETQYF.